This T cell receptor (beta chain) was identified in a study of blood T cell repertoires in COVID-19. Germline V gene sequence: CDR1 MGHRA, CDR2 YSYEKL. V was shortened by 2 bases and J by 10 bases, with 17 bases between the two germline ends. The CDR3 spans 14 residues. Profiling relied on immunoSEQ multiplex PCR, and the TCRdb table lists in-frame clones only, not all of them. In the table there are hundreds of thousands of clones, 85% of which are singletons. The origin of this receptor is a man aged 35 to 55 who had recovered from COVID-19. The rearrangement joins TRBV4-1 to TRBJ1-2; a possible D gene is TRBD1 (6 bases). Sequencing input: PBMCs or T cells enriched from blood (not recorded which). CDR3 loop: CASSQLGGDRPYTF. The CDR3 DNA sequence: TGCGCCAGCAGCCAATTAGGAGGAGACAGGCCCTACACCTTC.